The 32 T cell receptor beta chains in this list originate from one sample, sequenced in a study of beta chain features in type 1 diabetes. cDNA synthesis used the whole RNA isolate, giving expressed TCRB sequences. Clones were sequenced by immunoSEQ multiplex PCR, and TCRdb holds only the in-frame ones, with some missing. The profile shows 65,000 to 100,000 clones, 30% to 40% of them singletons. The sample taken for sequencing was stem cell memory CD4+ T cells from blood. These receptors all stem from a woman under 30 in good health.

This clone was counted only a few times. The V and J genes are TRBV7-9 and TRBJ2-7, with 7 bases fitting TRBD2. Per germline, CDR1 SEHNR and CDR2 FQNEAQ (reference sequence). The junction had 9 bases not matched to a gene; V was cut back by 1 base and J by 6 bases. CDR3 size: 15 residues. This CDR3 is CASSLDSGPTSEQYF. In DNA form, the CDR3 reads TGTGCCAGCAGCTTAGATAGCGGGCCCACTTCCGAGCAGTACTTC.

The CDR3 nucleotides read TGTGCCAGCAGTTTATCGAAGTTAGCTAACAATGAGCAGTTCTTC. It is translated as CASSLSKLANNEQFF. The chain has TRBV27 and TRBJ2-1; no firm D call. The CDR3 runs 15 residues. V shed 0 bases and J shed 5 bases, with 11 bases lying between them. CDR1 is MNHEY and CDR2 is SMNVEV in the germline V gene (reference sequence).

This chain links TRBV9 with TRBJ2-2, with 8 bases matching TRBD1. The V and J ends lost 1 base and 4 bases, in that order; junction bases with no gene match: 0. Germline values: CDR1 SGDLS, CDR2 YYNGEE. This CDR3 region has 14 residues. The CDR3 is CASSVQGATGELFF. CDR3 sequence (DNA): TGTGCCAGCAGCGTACAGGGGGCCACCGGGGAGCTGTTTTTT.

The chain links TRBV18 to TRBJ1-1, with 7 bases matching TRBD1. The germline V gene encodes CDR1 KGHSH and CDR2 LQKENI. The CDR3 spans 14 residues. V trimming: 3 bases; J trimming: 6 bases; junction bases outside the gene matches: 7. This CDR3 reads CASSPDREVPEAFF. As DNA, the CDR3 is TGTGCCAGCTCACCCGACAGGGAGGTCCCTGAAGCTTTCTTT.

Only one count was recorded for this clone. The gene calls are TRBV30 and TRBJ2-5; 15 bases are shared with TRBD2. The CDR3 is 16 residues long. V lost 7 bases to trimming and J lost 5 bases; unmatched junction nucleotides: 11. Looked up from germline, CDR1 is GTSNPN and CDR2 is SVGIG (reference sequence). The CDR3: CASTGLAGGRWETQYF. The CDR3 bases are TGTGCCTCCACGGGACTAGCGGGAGGCCGGTGGGAGACCCAGTACTTC.

V usage is TRBV7-9 and J usage is TRBJ2-6; D remains unclear. The V end was cut by 6 bases, the J end by 0 bases, with 6 bases between. Germline V gives CDR1 SEHNR, CDR2 FQNEAQ (reference sequence). This CDR3 has 14 amino acids. As DNA, the CDR3 is TGTGCCAGCAGGGCGGACTCTGGGGCCAACGTCCTGACTTTC. Its translation: CASRADSGANVLTF.

The CDR3 nucleotides read TGTGCCAGCAGCTTAATGGGTCAGGGTAGCAATCAGCCCCAGCATTTT. It codes for CASSLMGQGSNQPQHF. The chain links TRBV7-2 to TRBJ1-5; D may be TRBD1 (5 bases). The germline V gene encodes CDR1 SGHTA and CDR2 FQGNSA. Deletions cut 2 bases from V and 0 bases from J, with 11 bases between. This CDR3 has 16 residues.

The chain links TRBV25-1 to TRBJ1-3, with D maybe TRBD1 (5 bases). CDR1 is MGHDK and CDR2 is SYGVNS in the germline V gene. Trimming removed 2 bases at V and 7 bases at J, with 6 bases between. This CDR3 has 12 amino acids. In DNA form, the CDR3 reads TGTGCCAGCAGTGAAGGGGCGAACACCATATATTTT. It specifies CASSEGANTIYF.

A few counts support this clone. The gene calls are TRBV5-1 and TRBJ1-1, with 8 bases lining up with TRBD1. Per the germline V gene, CDR1 is SGHRS and CDR2 is YFSETQ. The CDR3 length is 16 residues. Losses at the gene ends were 4 bases for V and 3 bases for J; bases not matched to a gene: 11. CDR3 nucleotide sequence: TGCGCCAGCAGCCACGCTGAAGGACAGGGAGACACTGAAGCTTTCTTT. This gives the protein CASSHAEGQGDTEAFF.

This rearrangement joins TRBV5-1 to TRBJ1-2; no reliable D call. The CDR3 loop spans 15 amino acids. Germline V gives CDR1 SGHRS, CDR2 YFSETQ. V lost 2 bases to trimming and J lost 1 base, with 12 bases between them. The chain's CDR3 is CASSFGQFSNYGYTF. As DNA, the CDR3 is TGCGCCAGCAGCTTTGGGCAGTTTAGTAACTATGGCTACACCTTC.

This clone was seen a handful of times. This sequence joins TRBV10-3 and TRBJ2-7; 12 positions agree with TRBD1. In germline, CDR1 is ENHRY, CDR2 SYGVKD. CDR3 length: 17 amino acids. Trimming took 5 bases from V and 2 from J; bases not matched to a gene: 10. The CDR3 reads CAISKGTGGAGTYEQYF. For the CDR3, the DNA is TGTGCCATCAGTAAGGGGACAGGGGGCGCCGGGACCTACGAGCAGTACTTC.

This clone showed up just a few times. The V gene is TRBV5-1, the J gene TRBJ2-1, with D unresolved. The CDR3 runs 15 residues. V was cut by 0 bases and J by 6 bases, with 13 bases left in between. Germline loops: CDR1 SGHRS, CDR2 YFSETQ. CDR3 DNA sequence: TGCGCCAGCAGCTTGGGTCCGGGTGGAATCAATGAGCAGTTCTTC. It yields the protein CASSLGPGGINEQFF.

The chain links TRBV5-1 to TRBJ2-6; no clear D gene. CDR3 length equals 15 residues. Trimming stripped 1 base from V and 0 bases from J, with 5 bases between. CDR1 is SGHRS and CDR2 is YFSETQ in the germline V gene. The DNA of the CDR3 is TGCGCCAGCAGCTTGTCCAACTCTGGGGCCAACGTCCTGACTTTC. It translates to CASSLSNSGANVLTF. The variable domain in full, with the rest retrieved from reference TRBV5-1 and TRBJ2-6, is KAGVTQTPRYLIKTRGQQVTLSCSPISGHRSVSWYQQTPGQGLQFLFEYFSETQRNKGNFPGRFSGRQFSNSRSEMNVSTLELGDSALYLCASSLSNSGANVLTFGAGSRLTVL.

On this clone: The junction does not match germline at one end; this may be a read error. V and J are TRBV7-7 and TRBJ2-7; TRBD1 aligns across 8 bases. Germline CDR1 and CDR2: SSHAT and FNYEAQ (reference sequence). The CDR3 has 14 residues. CDR3 coding DNA: TGTGCTAGCAGCCCAGGGGGCAGTTTTTTCGAGCAGTACTTC. Translated: CASSPGGSFFEQYF.

V and J are TRBV4-2 and TRBJ1-1, with 7 bases fitting TRBD1. The CDR3 runs to 14 residues. Trimming took 5 bases from V and 4 from J; bases not matched to a gene: 7. Germline-derived CDR1 and CDR2 are LGHNA and YNFKEQ. CDR3 DNA: TGTGCCAGCAGCAACGATCCAGGGGGCACTGAAGCTTTCTTT. This encodes CASSNDPGGTEAFF.

The rearrangement links TRBV11-2 to TRBJ2-1; TRBD2 matches 8 bases. CDR3 length equals 13 residues. J was trimmed by 6 bases and V by 4 bases; bases with no gene match: 2. Per germline, CDR1 SGHAT and CDR2 FQNNGV. The CDR3 DNA is TGTGCCAGCAGCTCGGGACTAGTCAATGAGCAGTTCTTC. Protein product: CASSSGLVNEQFF. Full variable domain (remainder filled in from reference TRBV11-2 and TRBJ2-1): EAGVAQSPRYKIIEKRQSVAFWCNPISGHATLYWYQQILGQGPKLLIQFQNNGVVDDSQLPKDRFSAERLKGVDSTLKIQPAKLEDSAVYLCASSSGLVNEQFFGPGTRLTVL.

J is TRBJ2-5 and V is TRBV30; no definite D call. The J call may be in error: the DNA end matches TRBJ2-7 better. The V gene's germline CDR1 is GTSNPN and CDR2 SVGIG (reference sequence). The CDR3 length is 11 residues. The CDR3 sequence is CAWRWRNEQYF. CDR3 DNA sequence: TGTGCCTGGAGGTGGAGAAACGAGCAGTACTTC.

The chain carries TRBV7-8 and TRBJ1-6; TRBD1 agrees at 8 bases. The germline V gene encodes CDR1 SGHVS and CDR2 FQNEAQ. CDR3 length: 15 residues. V lost 4 bases, J lost 8 bases, and 7 bases stayed unmatched. CDR3 sequence: CASSSQGADYSPLHF. The CDR3 nucleotides read TGTGCCAGCAGCTCGCAGGGGGCAGATTATTCACCCCTCCACTTT.

This clone was found a few times. This rearrangement joins TRBV6-6 to TRBJ2-7, with 14 positions matching TRBD2. The CDR3 runs to 15 residues. V was clipped by 7 bases and J by 5 bases; unmatched bases: 7. Germline V gene lookup returns CDR1 MNHNY and CDR2 SVGAGI (reference sequence). As DNA, the CDR3 is TGTGCCAGCACTGCCCCGGGACTAGCGGGAGACGAGCAGTACTTC. Its protein product is CASTAPGLAGDEQYF.

The J gene is TRBJ1-1, the V gene TRBV27; D may be TRBD1 (5 bases). CDR1 MNHEY and CDR2 SMNVEV come from the germline V gene (reference sequence). The V end was cut by 7 bases, the J end by 0 bases, with 15 bases between. The CDR3 covers 15 residues. The chain's CDR3 is CASMRTGIMNTEAFF. The DNA for the CDR3 is TGTGCCAGCATGCGTACAGGCATCATGAACACTGAAGCTTTCTTT.

This clone has just a few counts. V and J are TRBV5-1 and TRBJ2-3, with a possible D match to TRBD2 (6 bases). The CDR3 extends over 14 amino acids. V shed 7 bases and J shed 3 bases, with 15 bases lying between them. CDR1 SGHRS and CDR2 YFSETQ come from the germline V gene. CDR3 nucleotide sequence: TGCGCCAGCCTCCTAGCGCCCGGGACAGATACGCAGTATTTT. Translation gives CASLLAPGTDTQYF. The variable domain in full, with the rest retrieved from reference TRBV5-1 and TRBJ2-3, is KAGVTQTPRYLIKTRGQQVTLSCSPISGHRSVSWYQQTPGQGLQFLFEYFSETQRNKGNFPGRFSGRQFSNSRSEMNVSTLELGDSALYLCASLLAPGTDTQYFGPGTRLTVL.

The chain combines TRBV29-1 with TRBJ2-2; 9 nucleotides align to TRBD1. The CDR3 has 14 amino acids. Germline CDR1 SQVTM, CDR2 ANQGSEA. The junction had 4 bases not matched to a gene; V was cut back by 4 bases and J by 4 bases. As DNA, the CDR3 is TGCAGCGTTGGACAGGGGGGTGGCACCGGGGAGCTGTTTTTT. Protein product: CSVGQGGGTGELFF.

The chain recombines TRBV5-1 with TRBJ2-7; D remains unclear. In germline, CDR1 is SGHRS, CDR2 YFSETQ. The CDR3 is 11 amino acids. The V and J ends lost 5 bases and 4 bases respectively, with 7 bases between them. CDR3 in amino acids: CASSSGYEQYF. DNA of the CDR3: TGCGCCAGCAGTTCGGGTTACGAGCAGTACTTC.

This clone is a singleton in its sample. The rearrangement joins TRBV5-1 to TRBJ1-1, with 7 bases lining up with TRBD1. The ends lost 2 bases at V and 1 base at J; junction bases unmatched: 2. Per the germline V gene, CDR1 is SGHRS and CDR2 is YFSETQ. There are 14 residues in the CDR3. The CDR3 sequence: CASSFWTGNTEAFF. The CDR3 coding sequence is TGCGCCAGCAGCTTCTGGACAGGGAACACTGAAGCTTTCTTT.

In this sample, this clone turned up once. This CDR3 is CASSVDRGKGYGYTF. The DNA of the CDR3 is TGTGCCAGCTCGGTTGACAGGGGGAAAGGATATGGCTACACCTTC. The J gene is TRBJ1-2, the V gene TRBV18, with 9 bases lining up with TRBD1. Germline V gives CDR1 KGHSH, CDR2 LQKENI. The CDR3 sequence is 15 residues long. The V and J ends lost 6 bases and 5 bases, in that order; junction bases with no gene match: 10.

V is TRBV7-9 and J is TRBJ1-3, with TRBD1 as a possible D gene (5 bases). V gave up 4 bases and J gave up 0 bases, with 10 bases separating them. In germline, CDR1 is SEHNR, CDR2 FQNEAQ (reference sequence). This CDR3 spans 15 amino acids. The chain's CDR3 is CASSSGGSSGNTIYF. The CDR3 DNA follows: TGTGCCAGCAGCTCGGGGGGTAGCTCTGGAAACACCATATATTTT.

The V gene is TRBV9, the J gene TRBJ2-5; TRBD1 is a possible D gene (5 bases). The germline CDR1 and CDR2 sequences are SGDLS and YYNGEE. The CDR3 has 14 amino acids. Trimming stripped 0 bases from V and 3 bases from J, with 9 bases between. CDR3 region: CASSVGQGKETQYF. Written as DNA, the CDR3 is TGTGCCAGCAGCGTAGGGCAGGGAAAAGAGACCCAGTACTTC.

This chain uses TRBV5-4 with TRBJ1-2, with TRBD1 identical over 7 bases. J gave up 3 bases and V 2 bases, and 1 base lay outside the gene matches. The germline V gene has CDR1 SGHNT and CDR2 YYREEE (reference sequence). The CDR3 has 13 residues. The CDR3 reads CASSFTGDYGYTF. Here the CDR3 DNA reads TGTGCCAGCAGCTTTACAGGGGACTATGGCTACACCTTC. Full variable domain (missing parts from reference TRBV5-4 and TRBJ1-2): ETGVTQSPTHLIKTRGQQVTLRCSSQSGHNTVSWYQQALGQGPQFIFQYYREEENGRGNFPPRFSGLQFPNYSSELNVNALELDDSALYLCASSFTGDYGYTFGSGTRLTVV.

This clone appeared once. V and J are TRBV28 and TRBJ2-3; 8 nucleotides line up with TRBD2. Germline CDR1 reads MDHEN; CDR2 reads SYDVKM. The J segment lost 0 bases and the V segment lost 6 bases, leaving 2 bases of the junction unmatched. This CDR3 has 14 amino acids. Here the CDR3 reads CASSLAGSTDTQYF. DNA of the CDR3: TGTGCCAGCAGCCTAGCGGGCAGCACAGATACGCAGTATTTT.

The CDR3 sequence is CASSSLPGQSSYNSPLHF. CDR3 bases: TGCGCCAGCAGCTCTCTCCCGGGACAGAGCTCCTATAATTCACCCCTCCACTTT. The chain couples TRBV5-1 to TRBJ1-6; 7 bases align to TRBD1. Germline assignment: CDR1 SGHRS and CDR2 YFSETQ. J gave up 0 bases and V 3 bases, and 9 bases lay outside the gene matches. CDR3 length equals 18 residues.

V is TRBV6-5 and J is TRBJ1-6; D might be TRBD1 (6 bases). V lost 6 bases, J lost 8 bases, and 8 bases lay in between. The CDR3 loop spans 12 amino acids. Germline CDR1 and CDR2: MNHEY and SVGAGI. The CDR3 sequence: CASRGGHSPLHF. The CDR3 DNA is TGTGCCAGCAGGGGGGGGCATTCACCCCTCCACTTT.

Only a few counts were recorded for this clone. The chain is built from TRBV9 and TRBJ2-1, with 7 bases matching TRBD2. Losses at the gene ends were 4 bases for V and 2 bases for J; bases not matched to a gene: 6. The germline gives CDR1 SGDLS, CDR2 YYNGEE. This CDR3 is built from 15 residues. The CDR3 nucleotides are TGTGCCAGCAGCCCCGGACTAGAGGCCTACAATGAGCAGTTCTTC. This gives the protein CASSPGLEAYNEQFF.